The sample holds one count of the clone carrying this T cell receptor beta chain. The sample is drawn from a study of blood T cell repertoires in COVID-19. Study information: The United States, Italy and Spain supplied acute and convalescent COVID-19 samples. The analysed material was cDNA or gDNA that came from T cells, B-cell-depleted T cells, or PBMCs.

In the original analysis: Estimation of nucleated cell counts was performed using reference gene primer amplification. Here immunoSEQ multiplex PCR was the method, and the copy in TCRdb shows in-frame clones only, minus some. D and trimming come from the DNA, and the V and J calls and clone size come from that table. Altogether around 100,000 clones are present, around 80% being singletons, with the ten largest covering approximately 0.75%. The V segment lost 8 bases and the J segment 6 bases; nucleotides outside the gene matches: 12. CDR3 length equals 15 residues. Germline V CDR1 and CDR2: SEHNR, FQNEAQ (reference sequence).

Sequencing was performed on peripheral blood. The chain carries TRBV7-9 and TRBJ2-1, with 8 positions matching TRBD2. The receptor was isolated from a woman in her 70s with acute or convalescent COVID-19. CDR3 in DNA: TGTGCCAGCCGACCGGGACTAGGGGCCGGCAATGAGCAGTTCTTC. It yields the protein CASRPGLGAGNEQFF.